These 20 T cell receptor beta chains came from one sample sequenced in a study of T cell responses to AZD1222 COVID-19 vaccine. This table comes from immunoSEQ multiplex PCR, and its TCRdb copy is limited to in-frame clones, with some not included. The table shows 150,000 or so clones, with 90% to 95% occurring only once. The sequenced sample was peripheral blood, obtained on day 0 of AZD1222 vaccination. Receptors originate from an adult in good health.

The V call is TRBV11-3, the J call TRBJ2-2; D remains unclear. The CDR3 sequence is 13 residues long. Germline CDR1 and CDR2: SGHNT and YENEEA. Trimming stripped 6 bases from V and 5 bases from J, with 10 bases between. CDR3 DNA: TGTGCCAGCAGTCCCCCTAGGACCGGGGAGCTGTTTTTT. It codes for CASSPPRTGELFF.

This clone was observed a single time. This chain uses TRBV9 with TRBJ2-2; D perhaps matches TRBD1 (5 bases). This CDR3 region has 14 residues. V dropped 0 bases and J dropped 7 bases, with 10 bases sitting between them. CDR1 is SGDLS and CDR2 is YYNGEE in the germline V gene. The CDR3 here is CASSVGMGHGELFF. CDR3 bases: TGTGCCAGCAGCGTAGGAATGGGGCACGGGGAGCTGTTTTTT.

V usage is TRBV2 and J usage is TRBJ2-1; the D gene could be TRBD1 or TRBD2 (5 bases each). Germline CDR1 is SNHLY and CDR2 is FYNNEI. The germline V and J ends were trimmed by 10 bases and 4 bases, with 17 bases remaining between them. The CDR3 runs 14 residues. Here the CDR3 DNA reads TGTGCCACCTCTATTTGGGACGGGTACAATGAGCAGTTCTTC. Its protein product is CATSIWDGYNEQFF.

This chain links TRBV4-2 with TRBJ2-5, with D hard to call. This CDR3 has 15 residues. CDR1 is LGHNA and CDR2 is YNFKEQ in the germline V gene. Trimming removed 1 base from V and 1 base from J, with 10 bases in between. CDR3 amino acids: CASSQGSVAQETQYF. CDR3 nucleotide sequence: TGTGCCAGCAGCCAAGGTTCTGTTGCCCAAGAGACCCAGTACTTC.

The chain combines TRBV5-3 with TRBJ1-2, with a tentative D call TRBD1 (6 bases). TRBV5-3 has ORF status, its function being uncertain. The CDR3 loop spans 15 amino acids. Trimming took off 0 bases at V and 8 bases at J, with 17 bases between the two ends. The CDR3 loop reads CARSLVPGARDGYTF. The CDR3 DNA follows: TGTGCCAGAAGCTTGGTTCCGGGGGCGCGTGACGGCTACACCTTC.

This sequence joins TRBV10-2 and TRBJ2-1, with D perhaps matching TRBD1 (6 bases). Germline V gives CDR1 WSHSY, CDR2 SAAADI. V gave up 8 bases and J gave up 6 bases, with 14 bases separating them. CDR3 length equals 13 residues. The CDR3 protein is CASASPGVNEQFF. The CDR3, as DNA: TGCGCCAGCGCATCACCAGGGGTCAATGAGCAGTTCTTC.

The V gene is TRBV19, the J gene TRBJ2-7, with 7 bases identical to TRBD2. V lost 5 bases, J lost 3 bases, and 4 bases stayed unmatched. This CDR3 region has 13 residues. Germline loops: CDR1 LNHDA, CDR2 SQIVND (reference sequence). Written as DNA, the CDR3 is TGTGCCAGTAGTCGGGGGGAAGGCTACGAGCAGTACTTC. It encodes CASSRGEGYEQYF.

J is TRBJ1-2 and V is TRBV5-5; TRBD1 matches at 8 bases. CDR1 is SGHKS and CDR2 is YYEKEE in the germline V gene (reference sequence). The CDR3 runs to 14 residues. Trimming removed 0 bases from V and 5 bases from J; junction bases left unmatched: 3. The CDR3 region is CASSLEQGAYGYTF. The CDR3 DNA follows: TGTGCCAGCAGCTTGGAGCAGGGGGCGTATGGCTACACCTTC.

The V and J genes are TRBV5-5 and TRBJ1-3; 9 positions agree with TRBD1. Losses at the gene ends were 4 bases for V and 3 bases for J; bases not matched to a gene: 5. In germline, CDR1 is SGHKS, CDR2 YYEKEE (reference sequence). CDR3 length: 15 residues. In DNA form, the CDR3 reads TGTGCCAGCAGCCCGGGACAGGGCTTTGGAAACACCATATATTTT. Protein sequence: CASSPGQGFGNTIYF.

Written as DNA, the CDR3 is TGTGCCAGCAGAGCAGGACAGGTCGGGAACACCGGGGAGCTGTTTTTT. Its translation: CASRAGQVGNTGELFF. The rearrangement links TRBV9 to TRBJ2-2; 7 bases line up with TRBD1. Germline V CDR1 and CDR2: SGDLS, YYNGEE. V trimming: 5 bases; J trimming: 1 base; junction bases outside the gene matches: 8. There are 16 residues in the CDR3.

CDR3 nucleotides: TGTGCCAGTGAGAGGCTTTGGGACAGGGGTGGGAGTCAGCCCCAGCATTTT. Translating gives CASERLWDRGGSQPQHF. This chain connects TRBV19 to TRBJ1-5, with 10 bases identical to TRBD1. The CDR3 has 17 amino acids. Germline lookup yields CDR1 LNHDA and CDR2 SQIVND (reference sequence). J was trimmed by 6 bases and V by 8 bases; bases with no gene match: 16.

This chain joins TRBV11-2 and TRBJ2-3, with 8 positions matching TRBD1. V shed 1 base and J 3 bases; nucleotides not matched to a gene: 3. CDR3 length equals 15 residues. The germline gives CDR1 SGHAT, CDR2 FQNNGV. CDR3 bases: TGTGCCAGCAGCTTAGCGGGACAGGCTACAGATACGCAGTATTTT. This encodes CASSLAGQATDTQYF.

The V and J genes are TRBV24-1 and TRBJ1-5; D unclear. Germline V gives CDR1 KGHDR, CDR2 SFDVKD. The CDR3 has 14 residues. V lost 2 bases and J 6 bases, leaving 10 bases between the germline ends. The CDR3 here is CATSDSKVAQPQHF. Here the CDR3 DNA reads TGTGCCACCAGTGATTCGAAGGTGGCTCAGCCCCAGCATTTT.

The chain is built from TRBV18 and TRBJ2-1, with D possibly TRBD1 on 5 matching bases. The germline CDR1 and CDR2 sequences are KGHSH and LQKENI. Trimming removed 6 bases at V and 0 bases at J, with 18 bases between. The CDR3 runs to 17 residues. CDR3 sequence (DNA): TGTGCCAGCTCCTCTACCCCCAGGGCGAGCTCCTACAATGAGCAGTTCTTC. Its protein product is CASSSTPRASSYNEQFF.

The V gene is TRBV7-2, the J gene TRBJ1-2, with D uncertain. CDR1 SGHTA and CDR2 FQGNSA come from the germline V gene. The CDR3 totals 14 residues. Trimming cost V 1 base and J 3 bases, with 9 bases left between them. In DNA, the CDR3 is TGTGCCAGCAGCTTAGGTGCAGGAGACTATGGCTACACCTTC. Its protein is CASSLGAGDYGYTF.

The CDR3, as DNA: TGTGCCAGCAGCCAACTCCAGGGGCCCTTACTCCTCCACTTT. Translating gives CASSQLQGPLLLHF. The chain has TRBV14 and TRBJ1-6; D is possibly TRBD1 (6 bases). CDR3 length equals 14 residues. Germline V lookup: CDR1 SGHDN, CDR2 FVKESK. Trimming took 2 bases from V and 15 from J, leaving 17 bases between them.

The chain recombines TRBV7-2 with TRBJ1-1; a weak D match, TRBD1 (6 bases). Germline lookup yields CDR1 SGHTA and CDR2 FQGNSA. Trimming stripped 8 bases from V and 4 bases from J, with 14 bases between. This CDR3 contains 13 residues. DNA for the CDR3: TGTGCCAGCGTCCAGGGGTTTGGCACTGAAGCTTTCTTT. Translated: CASVQGFGTEAFF.

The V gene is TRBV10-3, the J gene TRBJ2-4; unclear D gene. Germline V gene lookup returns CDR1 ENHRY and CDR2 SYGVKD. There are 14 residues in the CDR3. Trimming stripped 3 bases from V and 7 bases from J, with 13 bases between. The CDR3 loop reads CAISDPDVGNIQYF. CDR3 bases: TGTGCCATCAGTGACCCGGACGTGGGCAACATTCAGTACTTC.

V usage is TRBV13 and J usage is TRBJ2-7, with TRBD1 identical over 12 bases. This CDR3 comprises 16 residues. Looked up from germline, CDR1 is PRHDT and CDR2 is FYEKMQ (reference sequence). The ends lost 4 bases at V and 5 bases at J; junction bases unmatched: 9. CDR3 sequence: CASSSGTGGEAHEQYF. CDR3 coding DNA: TGTGCCAGCAGCTCCGGGACAGGGGGCGAGGCCCACGAGCAGTACTTC.

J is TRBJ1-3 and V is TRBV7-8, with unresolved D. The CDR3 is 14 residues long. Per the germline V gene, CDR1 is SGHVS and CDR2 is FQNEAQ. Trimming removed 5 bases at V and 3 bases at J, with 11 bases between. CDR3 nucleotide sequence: TGTGCCAGCAGCCTAAGCCGGGGTGGAAACACCATATATTTT. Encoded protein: CASSLSRGGNTIYF.